The entry that follows covers one T cell receptor beta chain sequence. The antigen remains unidentified. With a J-beta primer mix and a sample-barcoded 5' primer, a second PCR ran roughly 6 to 11 cycles. TCRdb re-called the 5' RACE reads with MiXCR, one entry per CDR3 protein. The sample yields roughly 640,000 distinct CDR3 sequences, roughly 31% seen once. These data come from a study of blood T cells in healthy people across ages. Findings and limits, study-wide: Significant beta diversity loss was already apparent by age roughly 44, declining roughly linearly.

Donors each provided 8 to 10 milliliters of peripheral blood. This CDR3 contains 13 residues. V lost 3 bases, J lost 3 bases, and 12 bases lay in between. Germline CDR1 DFQATT, CDR2 SNEGSKA (reference sequence). The chain is built from TRBV20-1 and TRBJ2-7; D is perhaps TRBD2 (5 bases). Sample: blood. The clonotype originates from an elderly woman in good health. DNA of the CDR3: TGCAGTGCTAGTTTGAGCGGCGACTACGAGCAGTACTTC. Its protein is CSASLSGDYEQYF.